This passage covers 13 T cell receptor beta chains from one sample sequenced in a study of blood T cells in healthy people across ages. The authors ran a second PCR of about 7 to 12 cycles using a sample-barcoded 5' primer and a J-beta primer mix. MiXCR, applied by TCRdb to the 5' RACE reads, yields one record per CDR3 protein. Of hundreds of thousands of distinct CDR3 sequences in the sample, about 51% were seen once. Sample: blood. The receptors shown here come from a woman over 75 in good health.

The chain has TRBV9 and TRBJ2-1; no firm D call. The germline gives CDR1 SGDLS, CDR2 YYNGEE. Trimming pared 0 bases from V and 11 bases from J, leaving 9 bases between. The CDR3 length is 12 residues. CDR3 DNA: TGTGCCAGCAGCGTAGCTCCAAATAAGCAGTTCTTC. This encodes CASSVAPNKQFF.

This clonotype has only a few counts. This chain connects TRBV10-3 to TRBJ2-3; 13 bases are shared with TRBD2. The V gene's germline CDR1 is ENHRY and CDR2 SYGVKD. With 5 bases clipped from V and 3 bases from J, the junction kept 5 bases outside the gene matches. There are 16 residues in the CDR3. The CDR3 sequence is CAISKRTSGSTDTQYF. CDR3 DNA sequence: TGTGCCATCAGTAAACGGACTAGCGGGAGTACAGATACGCAGTATTTT.

This clonotype was recorded at least ten times. The chain couples TRBV12-3 or TRBV12-4 to TRBJ2-1, with 11 bases matching TRBD2. J lost 4 bases, V lost 6 bases, and 8 bases had no gene match. CDR3 length equals 16 residues. CDR3 coding DNA: TGTGCCAGCAGAGGACACGGGACTAGCGGTTACAATGAGCAGTTCTTC. It codes for CASRGHGTSGYNEQFF.

V is TRBV4-1 and J is TRBJ2-1, with D possibly being TRBD1 (6 bases). CDR3 length: 17 amino acids. CDR1 MGHRA and CDR2 YSYEKL come from the germline V gene. V lost 3 bases, J lost 7 bases, and 22 bases lay in between. CDR3 sequence reads: CASSQADAGARPNEQFF. CDR3 bases: TGCGCCAGCAGCCAGGCAGACGCAGGGGCCCGACCAAATGAGCAGTTCTTC.

As for this clonotype: A much larger clone sits a single nucleotide away, making a read error possible. The V and J genes are TRBV20-1 and TRBJ2-1, with 7 bases lining up with TRBD2. The CDR3 consists of 12 residues. V was pared by 1 base and J by 9 bases, with 3 bases of the junction left unmatched. CDR1 and CDR2 from the germline V gene are DFQATT and SNEGSKA (reference sequence). This chain's CDR3 is CSARGRESEQFF. CDR3 nucleotide sequence: TGCAGTGCTAGAGGGCGGGAGAGTGAGCAGTTCTTC.

This chain joins TRBV29-1 and TRBJ2-5; TRBD2 matches at 10 bases. There are 16 residues in the CDR3. V lost 5 bases, J lost 11 bases, and 20 bases stayed unmatched. Germline V gene lookup returns CDR1 SQVTM and CDR2 ANQGSEA. CDR3 nucleotides: TGCAGCGTTAGTGATCCACTAGCGGGATTCTACAATGAGCAGTACTTC. Protein: CSVSDPLAGFYNEQYF.

The V gene is TRBV2, the J gene TRBJ2-1; no clear D. V dropped 7 bases and J dropped 0 bases, with 13 bases sitting between them. The CDR3 runs to 15 residues. Germline V gene lookup returns CDR1 SNHLY and CDR2 FYNNEI. CDR3 amino acids: CASTAANPSYNEQFF. CDR3 DNA: TGTGCCAGCACGGCGGCGAATCCCTCCTACAATGAGCAGTTCTTC. Combining the CDR3 with reference TRBV2 and TRBJ2-1 gives the whole variable domain EPEVTQTPSHQVTQMGQEVILRCVPISNHLYFYWYRQILGQKVEFLVSFYNNEISEKSEIFDDQFSVERPDGSNFTLKIRSTKLEDSAMYFCASTAANPSYNEQFFGPGTRLTVL.

CDR3 nucleotide sequence: TGCGCCAGCAGCCAAGGACAGAGCTCCGCGAGCACCGGGGAGCTGTTTTTT. It encodes CASSQGQSSASTGELFF. The J gene is TRBJ2-2, the V gene TRBV4-1; D possibly corresponds to TRBD1 (5 bases). The CDR3 length is 17 residues. With 1 base removed from V and 4 bases from J, the gap between germline ends came to 16 bases. CDR1 MGHRA and CDR2 YSYEKL come from the germline V gene.

This sequence joins TRBV9 and TRBJ2-1; 7 bases are a match to TRBD1. CDR3 length: 15 amino acids. The V gene end was trimmed by 6 bases and the J gene end by 6 bases; junction bases not matched to a gene: 12. The germline gives CDR1 SGDLS, CDR2 YYNGEE. CDR3 sequence reads: CASTKGAGASNEQFF. CDR3 nucleotides: TGTGCCAGCACCAAGGGGGCAGGGGCCAGCAATGAGCAGTTCTTC.

This clonotype was found many times. The gene calls are TRBV4-2 and TRBJ2-7; 8 bases are a match to TRBD2. Losses at the gene ends were 4 bases for V and 0 bases for J; bases not matched to a gene: 2. Germline CDR1 reads LGHNA; CDR2 reads YNFKEQ. The CDR3 runs to 14 residues. As DNA, the CDR3 is TGTGCCAGCAGCCGGACTAGCTTCTCCTACGAGCAGTACTTC. Protein product: CASSRTSFSYEQYF.

The chain joins TRBV4-1 to TRBJ2-5; 9 positions match TRBD1. Germline lookup yields CDR1 MGHRA and CDR2 YSYEKL. This CDR3 comprises 16 residues. V lost 0 bases and J lost 5; bases outside the gene matches: 7. CDR3 sequence: CASSQDPGTGSETQYF. The CDR3 DNA is TGCGCCAGCAGCCAAGATCCGGGGACAGGGTCGGAGACCCAGTACTTC.

About this clonotype: One junction end disagrees with the germline gene, perhaps due to a read error. The rearrangement joins TRBV27 to TRBJ1-5; D is unresolved. Germline lookup yields CDR1 MNHEY and CDR2 SMNVEV (reference sequence). The CDR3 has 15 amino acids. The CDR3 loop is CASSFEGQSNQSQHF. For the CDR3, the DNA is TGTGCCAGCAGTTTTGAGGGTCAGAGCAATCAGTCCCAGCATTTT.

The chain couples TRBV6-5 to TRBJ2-7; D is undetermined. The J call is uncertain, as TRBJ2-5 better fits the DNA end. The germline V gene has CDR1 MNHEY and CDR2 SVGAGI. The CDR3 contains 12 residues. CDR3 DNA: TGTGCCAGCAGTTACGGCTCGGAGACCCAGTACTTC. Encoded protein: CASSYGSETQYF.